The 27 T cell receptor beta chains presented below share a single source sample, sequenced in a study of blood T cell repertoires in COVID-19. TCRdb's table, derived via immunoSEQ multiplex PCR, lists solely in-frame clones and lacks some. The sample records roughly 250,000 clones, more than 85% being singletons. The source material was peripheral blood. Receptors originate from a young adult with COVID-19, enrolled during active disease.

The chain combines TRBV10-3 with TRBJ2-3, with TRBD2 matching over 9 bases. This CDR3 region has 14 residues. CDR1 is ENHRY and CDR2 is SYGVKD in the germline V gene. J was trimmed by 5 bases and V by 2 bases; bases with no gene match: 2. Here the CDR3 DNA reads TGTGCCATCAGTGAGATAGCGGGAGAAGATACGCAGTATTTT. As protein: CAISEIAGEDTQYF.

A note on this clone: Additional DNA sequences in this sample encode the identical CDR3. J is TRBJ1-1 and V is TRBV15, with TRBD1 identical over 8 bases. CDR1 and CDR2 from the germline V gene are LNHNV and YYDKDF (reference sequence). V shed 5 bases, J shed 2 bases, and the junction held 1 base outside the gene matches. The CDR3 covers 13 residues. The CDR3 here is CATSGQGNTEAFF. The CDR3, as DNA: TGTGCCACCAGCGGACAGGGAAACACTGAAGCTTTCTTT.

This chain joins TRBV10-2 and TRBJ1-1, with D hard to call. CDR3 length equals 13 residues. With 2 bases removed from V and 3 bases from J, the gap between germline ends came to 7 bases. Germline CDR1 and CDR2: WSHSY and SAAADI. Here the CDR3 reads CASSENSHTEAFF. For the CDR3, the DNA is TGCGCCAGCAGTGAGAACAGTCACACTGAAGCTTTCTTT.

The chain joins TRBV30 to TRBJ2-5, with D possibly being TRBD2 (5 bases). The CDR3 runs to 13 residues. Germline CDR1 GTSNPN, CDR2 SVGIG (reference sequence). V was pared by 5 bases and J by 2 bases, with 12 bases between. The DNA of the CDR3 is TGTGCCTGGTTTGTGAGAGGGCAAGAGACCCAGTACTTC. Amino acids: CAWFVRGQETQYF.

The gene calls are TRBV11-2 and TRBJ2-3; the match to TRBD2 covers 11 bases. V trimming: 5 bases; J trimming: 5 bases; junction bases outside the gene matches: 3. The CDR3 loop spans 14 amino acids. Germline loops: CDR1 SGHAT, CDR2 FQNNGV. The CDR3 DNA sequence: TGTGCCAGCAGCCGTGGACTAGCGGGAGATACGCAGTATTTT. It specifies CASSRGLAGDTQYF.

CDR3 in amino acids: CASSPGDETQYF. The CDR3 bases are TGTGCCAGCAGTCCGGGGGATGAGACCCAGTACTTC. The rearrangement joins TRBV6-5 to TRBJ2-5; possible D gene TRBD2, 6 bases. This CDR3 comprises 12 residues. Trimming pared 5 bases from V and 5 bases from J, leaving 9 bases between. Germline lookup yields CDR1 MNHEY and CDR2 SVGAGI.

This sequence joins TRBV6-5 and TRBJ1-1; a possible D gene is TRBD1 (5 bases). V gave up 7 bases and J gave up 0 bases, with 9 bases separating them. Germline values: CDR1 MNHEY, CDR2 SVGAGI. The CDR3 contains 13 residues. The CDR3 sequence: CASIQGLNTEAFF. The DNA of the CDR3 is TGTGCCAGCATTCAGGGTTTGAACACTGAAGCTTTCTTT.

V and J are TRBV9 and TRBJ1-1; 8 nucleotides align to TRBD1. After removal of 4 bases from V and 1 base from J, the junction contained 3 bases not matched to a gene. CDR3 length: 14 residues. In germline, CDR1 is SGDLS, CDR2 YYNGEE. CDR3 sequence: CASSYGTGNTEAFF. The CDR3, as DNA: TGTGCCAGCAGCTACGGGACAGGGAACACTGAAGCTTTCTTT.

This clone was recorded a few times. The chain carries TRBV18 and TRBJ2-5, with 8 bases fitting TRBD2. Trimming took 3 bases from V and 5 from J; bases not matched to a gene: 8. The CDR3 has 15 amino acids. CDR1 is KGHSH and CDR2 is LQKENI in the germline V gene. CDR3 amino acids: CASSPRTSSGETQYF. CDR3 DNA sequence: TGTGCCAGCTCACCTAGGACTAGCTCGGGGGAGACCCAGTACTTC.

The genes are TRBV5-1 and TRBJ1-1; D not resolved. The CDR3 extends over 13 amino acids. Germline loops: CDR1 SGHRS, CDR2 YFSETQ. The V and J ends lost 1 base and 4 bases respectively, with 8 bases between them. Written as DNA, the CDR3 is TGCGCCAGCAGCTTGCCTTCCGGCACTGAAGCTTTCTTT. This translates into CASSLPSGTEAFF.

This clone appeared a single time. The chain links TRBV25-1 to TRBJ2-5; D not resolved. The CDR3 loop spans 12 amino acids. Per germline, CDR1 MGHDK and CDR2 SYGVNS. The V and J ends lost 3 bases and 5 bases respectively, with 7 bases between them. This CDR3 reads CASSENEETQYF. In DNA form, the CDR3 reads TGTGCCAGCAGTGAGAATGAGGAGACCCAGTACTTC.

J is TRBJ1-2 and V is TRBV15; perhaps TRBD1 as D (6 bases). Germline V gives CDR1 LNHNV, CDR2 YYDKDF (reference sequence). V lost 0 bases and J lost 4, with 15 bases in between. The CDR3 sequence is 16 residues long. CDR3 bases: TGTGCCACCAGCAGAGATCGGGAGGGGGGGATCTATGGCTACACCTTC. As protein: CATSRDREGGIYGYTF.

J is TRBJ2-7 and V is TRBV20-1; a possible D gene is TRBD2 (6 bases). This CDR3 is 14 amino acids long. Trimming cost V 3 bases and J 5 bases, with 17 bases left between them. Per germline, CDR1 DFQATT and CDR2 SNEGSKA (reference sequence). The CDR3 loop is CSASLVQGGNEQYF. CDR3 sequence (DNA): TGCAGTGCTAGTTTGGTTCAGGGCGGGAACGAGCAGTACTTC.

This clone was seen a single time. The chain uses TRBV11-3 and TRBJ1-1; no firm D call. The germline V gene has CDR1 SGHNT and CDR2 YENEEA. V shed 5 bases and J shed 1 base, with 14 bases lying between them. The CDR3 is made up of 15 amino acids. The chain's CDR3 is CASSGGGGSNTEAFF. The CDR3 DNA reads TGTGCCAGCAGCGGCGGAGGAGGTTCGAACACTGAAGCTTTCTTT.

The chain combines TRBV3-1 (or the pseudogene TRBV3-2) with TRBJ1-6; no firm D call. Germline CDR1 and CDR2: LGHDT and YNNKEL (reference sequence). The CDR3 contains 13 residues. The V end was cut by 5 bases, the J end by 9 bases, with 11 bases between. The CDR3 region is CASSSERGSPLHF. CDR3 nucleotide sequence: TGTGCCAGCAGCTCAGAACGAGGTTCACCCCTCCACTTT.

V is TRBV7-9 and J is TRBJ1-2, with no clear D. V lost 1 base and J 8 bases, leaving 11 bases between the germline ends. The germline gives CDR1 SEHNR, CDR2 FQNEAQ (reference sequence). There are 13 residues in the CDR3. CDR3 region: CASSLVSYGGYTF. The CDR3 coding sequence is TGTGCCAGCAGCTTAGTGTCCTACGGGGGCTACACCTTC.

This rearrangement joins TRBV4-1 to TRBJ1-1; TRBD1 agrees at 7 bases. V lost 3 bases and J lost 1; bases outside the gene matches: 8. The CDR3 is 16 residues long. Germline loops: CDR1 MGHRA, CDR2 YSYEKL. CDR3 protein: CASSHRTGQRNTEAFF. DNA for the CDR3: TGCGCCAGCAGCCATCGGACAGGCCAACGGAACACTGAAGCTTTCTTT.

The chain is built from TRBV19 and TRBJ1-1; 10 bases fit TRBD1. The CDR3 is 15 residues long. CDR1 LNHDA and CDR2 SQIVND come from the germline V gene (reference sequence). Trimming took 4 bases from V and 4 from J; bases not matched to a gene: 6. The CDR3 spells CASSRPGQGSTEAFF. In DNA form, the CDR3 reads TGTGCCAGTAGTAGACCGGGACAGGGGTCCACTGAAGCTTTCTTT.

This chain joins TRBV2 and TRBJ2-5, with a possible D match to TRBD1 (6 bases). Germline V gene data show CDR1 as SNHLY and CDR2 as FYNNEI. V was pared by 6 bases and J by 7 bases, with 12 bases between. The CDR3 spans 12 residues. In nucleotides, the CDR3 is TGTGCCAGCAGGGCCGAAGGGGGGACCCAGTACTTC. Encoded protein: CASRAEGGTQYF.

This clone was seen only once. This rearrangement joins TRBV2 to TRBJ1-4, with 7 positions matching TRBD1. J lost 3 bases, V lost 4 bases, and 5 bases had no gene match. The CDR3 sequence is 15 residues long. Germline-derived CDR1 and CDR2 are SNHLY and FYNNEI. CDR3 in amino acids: CASSVIGTANEKLFF. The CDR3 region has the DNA TGTGCCAGCAGTGTAATCGGGACAGCTAATGAAAAACTGTTTTTT.

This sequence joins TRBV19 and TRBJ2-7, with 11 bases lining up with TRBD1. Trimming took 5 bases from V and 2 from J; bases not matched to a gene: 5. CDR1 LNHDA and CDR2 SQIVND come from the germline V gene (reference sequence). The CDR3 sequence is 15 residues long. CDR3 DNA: TGTGCCAGTAGTGTGGGGACAGGGGGGACCTACGAGCAGTACTTC. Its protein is CASSVGTGGTYEQYF.

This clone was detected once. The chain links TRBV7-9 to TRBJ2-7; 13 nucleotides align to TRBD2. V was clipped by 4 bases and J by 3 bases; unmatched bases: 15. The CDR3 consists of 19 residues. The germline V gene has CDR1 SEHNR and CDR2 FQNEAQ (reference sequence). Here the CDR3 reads CASSSTVSGTSGKNYEQYF. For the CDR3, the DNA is TGTGCCAGCAGCTCTACAGTTTCCGGGACTAGCGGGAAAAACTACGAGCAGTACTTC.

CDR3 DNA: TGCGCCAGCAGCTTGGGGCTAGCGGGTTCCAATGAGCAGTTCTTC. The encoded protein is CASSLGLAGSNEQFF. V gene TRBV5-1 combines with J gene TRBJ2-1; 8 bases map to TRBD2. V lost 0 bases and J lost 6; bases outside the gene matches: 5. Germline CDR1 reads SGHRS; CDR2 reads YFSETQ. The CDR3 loop spans 15 amino acids.

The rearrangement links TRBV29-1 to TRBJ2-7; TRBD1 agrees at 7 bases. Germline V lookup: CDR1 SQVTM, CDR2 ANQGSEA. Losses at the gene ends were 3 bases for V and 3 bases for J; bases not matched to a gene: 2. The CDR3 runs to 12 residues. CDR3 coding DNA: TGCAGCGTTGATTCAGGGGGCTACGAGCAGTACTTC. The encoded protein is CSVDSGGYEQYF.

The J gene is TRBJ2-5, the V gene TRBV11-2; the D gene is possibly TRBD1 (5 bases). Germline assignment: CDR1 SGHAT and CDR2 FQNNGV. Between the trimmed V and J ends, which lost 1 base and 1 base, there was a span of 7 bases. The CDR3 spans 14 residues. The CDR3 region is CASSLVRAQETQYF. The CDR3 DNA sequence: TGTGCCAGCAGCTTAGTCAGGGCCCAAGAGACCCAGTACTTC.

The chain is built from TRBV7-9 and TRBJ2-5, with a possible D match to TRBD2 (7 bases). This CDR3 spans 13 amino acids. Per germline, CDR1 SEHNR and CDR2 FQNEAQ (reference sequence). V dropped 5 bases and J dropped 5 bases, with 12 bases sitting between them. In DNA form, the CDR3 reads TGTGCCAGCAGCAGGAAGGGGGGGGAGACCCAGTACTTC. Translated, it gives CASSRKGGETQYF.

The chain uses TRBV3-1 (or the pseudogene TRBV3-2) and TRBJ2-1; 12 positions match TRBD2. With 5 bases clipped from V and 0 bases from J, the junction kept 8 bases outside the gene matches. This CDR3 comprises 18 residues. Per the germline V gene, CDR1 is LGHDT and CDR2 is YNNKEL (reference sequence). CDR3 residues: CASSSRTSGISSYNEQFF. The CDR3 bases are TGTGCCAGCAGCTCCCGGACTAGCGGGATTAGCTCCTACAATGAGCAGTTCTTC.